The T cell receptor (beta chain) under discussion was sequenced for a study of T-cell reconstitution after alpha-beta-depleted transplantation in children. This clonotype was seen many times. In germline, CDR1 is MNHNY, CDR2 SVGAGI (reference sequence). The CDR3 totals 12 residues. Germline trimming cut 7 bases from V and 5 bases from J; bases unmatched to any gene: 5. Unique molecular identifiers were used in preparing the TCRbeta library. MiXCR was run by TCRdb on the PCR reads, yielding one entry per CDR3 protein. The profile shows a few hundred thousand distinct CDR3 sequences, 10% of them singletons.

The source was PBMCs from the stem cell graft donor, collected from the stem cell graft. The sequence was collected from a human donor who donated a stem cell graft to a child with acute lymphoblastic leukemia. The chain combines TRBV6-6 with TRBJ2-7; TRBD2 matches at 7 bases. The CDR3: CASKAGSHEQYF. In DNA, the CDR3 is TGTGCCAGCAAAGCGGGATCCCACGAGCAGTACTTC.